The clone carrying this TCR beta chain was seen once. The antigen remains undetermined. Sequenced by immunoSEQ multiplex PCR; TCRdb stores in-frame clones only, minus some. The sample has 300,000 to 400,000 clones, just over 90% seen once. This entry comes from a study of Ad26.COV2.S vaccination and SARS-CoV-2 variants. Regarding the study as a whole: Placebo recipients showed lower spike-specific TCR breadth than vaccinees. Total T cell responses may have been underestimated by the TCR breadth and depth analyses.

V lost 2 bases and J lost 3, with 7 bases in between. CDR3 length: 14 residues. Per germline, CDR1 MGHRA and CDR2 YSYEKL. Specimen: peripheral blood, collected after recovery from COVID-19. This rearrangement joins TRBV4-1 to TRBJ2-2; possibly TRBD1 for D (6 bases). The sequence came from a human donor who had recovered from COVID-19. The CDR3 DNA reads as TGCGCCAGCAGCCAACAGGGGTACACCGGGGAGCTGTTTTTT. It encodes CASSQQGYTGELFF.